This TCR beta chain was retrieved from a study of T cell responses to AZD1222 COVID-19 vaccine. Only in-frame clones appear in the TCRdb table, and some are missing; sequencing was by immunoSEQ multiplex PCR. Of about 150,000 clones in the sample, approximately 89% were seen once. The sequence derives from an adult in good health. The sample consisted of peripheral blood, taken on day 0 of AZD1222 vaccination.

The CDR3 spells CASNLGSGNTIYF. The CDR3 coding sequence is TGTGCCAGTAACTTAGGCTCTGGAAACACCATATATTTT. V gene TRBV9 combines with J gene TRBJ1-3; D uncertain. There are 13 residues in the CDR3. The germline gives CDR1 SGDLS, CDR2 YYNGEE. V lost 8 bases, J lost 0 bases, and 9 bases lay in between.